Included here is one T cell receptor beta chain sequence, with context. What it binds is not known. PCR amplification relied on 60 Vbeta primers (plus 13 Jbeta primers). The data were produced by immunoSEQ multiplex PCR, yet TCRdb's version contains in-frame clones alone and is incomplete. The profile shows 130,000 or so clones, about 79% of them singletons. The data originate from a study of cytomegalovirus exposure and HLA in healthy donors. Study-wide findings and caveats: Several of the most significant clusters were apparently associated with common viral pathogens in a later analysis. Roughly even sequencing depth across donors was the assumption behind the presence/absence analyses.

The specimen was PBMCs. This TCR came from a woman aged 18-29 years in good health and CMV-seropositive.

The CDR3 bases are TGTGCCAGCAGTAGTGACAGGGGACCTGGAAACACCATATATTTT. Protein sequence: CASSSDRGPGNTIYF. The chain links TRBV5-4 to TRBJ1-3; 8 nucleotides agree with TRBD1. This CDR3 is 15 amino acids long. The V and J ends lost 5 bases and 2 bases, in that order; junction bases with no gene match: 6. Per germline, CDR1 SGHNT and CDR2 YYREEE (reference sequence).